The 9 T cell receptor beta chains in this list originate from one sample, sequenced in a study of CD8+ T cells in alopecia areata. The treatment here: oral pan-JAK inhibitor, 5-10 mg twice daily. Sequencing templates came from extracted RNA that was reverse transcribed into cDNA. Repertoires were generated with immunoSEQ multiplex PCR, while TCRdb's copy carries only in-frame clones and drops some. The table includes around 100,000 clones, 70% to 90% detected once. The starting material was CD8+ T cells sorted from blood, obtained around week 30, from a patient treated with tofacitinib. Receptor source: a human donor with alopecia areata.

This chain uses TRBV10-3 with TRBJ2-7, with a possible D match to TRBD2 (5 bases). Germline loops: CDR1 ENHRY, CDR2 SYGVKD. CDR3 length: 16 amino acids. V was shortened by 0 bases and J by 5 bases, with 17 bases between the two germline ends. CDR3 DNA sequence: TGTGCCATCAGTGAGTCCGGCGACGTACCCGGGGACGAGCAGTACTTC. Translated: CAISESGDVPGDEQYF.

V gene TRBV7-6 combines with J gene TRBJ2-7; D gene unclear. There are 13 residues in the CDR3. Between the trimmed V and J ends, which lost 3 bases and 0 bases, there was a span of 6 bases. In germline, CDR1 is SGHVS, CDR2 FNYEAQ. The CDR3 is CASSFGFSYEQYF. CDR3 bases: TGTGCCAGCAGCTTTGGTTTCTCCTACGAGCAGTACTTC. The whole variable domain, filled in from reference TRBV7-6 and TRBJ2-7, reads GAGVSQSPRYKVTKRGQDVALRCDPISGHVSLYWYRQALGQGPEFLTYFNYEAQQDKSGLPNDRFSAERPEGSISTLTIQRTEQRDSAMYRCASSFGFSYEQYFGPGTRLTVT.

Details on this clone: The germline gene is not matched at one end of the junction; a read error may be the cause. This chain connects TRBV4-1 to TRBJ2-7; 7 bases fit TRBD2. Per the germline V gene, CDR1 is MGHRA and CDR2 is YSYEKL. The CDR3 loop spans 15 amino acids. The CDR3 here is CASGQVPSGSYEQYF. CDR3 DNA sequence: TGCGCCAGCGGCCAAGTCCCTAGCGGCTCCTACGAGCAGTACTTC.

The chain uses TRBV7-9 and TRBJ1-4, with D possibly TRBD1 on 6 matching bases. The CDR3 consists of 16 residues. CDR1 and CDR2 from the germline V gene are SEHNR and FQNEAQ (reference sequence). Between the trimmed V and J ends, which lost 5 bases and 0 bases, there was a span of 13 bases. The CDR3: CASSSRQDATNEKLFF. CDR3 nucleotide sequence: TGTGCCAGCAGCAGCCGACAGGATGCAACTAATGAAAAACTGTTTTTT.

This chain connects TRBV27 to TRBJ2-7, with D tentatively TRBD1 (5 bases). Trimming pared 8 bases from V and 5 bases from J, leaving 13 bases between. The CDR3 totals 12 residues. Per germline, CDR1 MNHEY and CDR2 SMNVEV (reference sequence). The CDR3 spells CASFDSMDEQYF. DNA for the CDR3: TGTGCCAGCTTCGACAGTATGGACGAGCAGTACTTC.

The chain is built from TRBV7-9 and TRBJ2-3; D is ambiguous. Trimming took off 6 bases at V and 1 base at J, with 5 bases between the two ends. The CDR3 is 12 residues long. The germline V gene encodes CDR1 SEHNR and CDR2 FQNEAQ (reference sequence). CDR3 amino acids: CASSRGTDTQYF. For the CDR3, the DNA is TGTGCCAGCAGTAGGGGCACAGATACGCAGTATTTT.

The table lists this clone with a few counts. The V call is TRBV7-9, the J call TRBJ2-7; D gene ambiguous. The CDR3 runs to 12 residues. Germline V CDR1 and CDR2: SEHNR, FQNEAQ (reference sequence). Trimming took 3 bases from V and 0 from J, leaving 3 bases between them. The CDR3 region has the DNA TGTGCCAGCAGCTTTCGCTCCTACGAGCAGTACTTC. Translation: CASSFRSYEQYF.

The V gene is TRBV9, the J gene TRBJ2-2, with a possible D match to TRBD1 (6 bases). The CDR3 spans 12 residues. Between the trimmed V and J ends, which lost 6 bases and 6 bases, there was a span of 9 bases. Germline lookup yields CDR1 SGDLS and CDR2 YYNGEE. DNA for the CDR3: TGTGCCAGCAACAGGGCGGCCGGGGAGCTGTTTTTT. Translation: CASNRAAGELFF.

DNA for the CDR3: TGTGCCAGCAGTTTGGGGGGGATCAGCTCCTACGAGCAGTACTTC. It is translated as CASSLGGISSYEQYF. The chain uses TRBV27 and TRBJ2-7; the match to TRBD2 covers 7 bases. Trimming at V came to 3 bases and at J to 0 bases, leaving 5 bases not matched to a gene. Per germline, CDR1 MNHEY and CDR2 SMNVEV (reference sequence). This CDR3 is built from 15 residues.